This paragraph reports one TCR beta chain. Its specificity is not known. Generated by immunoSEQ multiplex PCR, the TCRdb table keeps only in-frame clones and is missing some. Here the sample spans about 210,000 clones, around 94% being singletons. The V and J ends lost 7 bases and 0 bases respectively, with 13 bases between them. The CDR3 has 16 residues. Germline-derived CDR1 and CDR2 are MDHEN and SYDVKM. These data come from a study of T cell responses to AZD1222 COVID-19 vaccine. Study-level points and caveats: Unmutated regions of variants are reportedly targeted by nearly half of spike-specific TCRs. Regions 160-218 and 743-854 held dominance among vaccine-associated CD4 TCRs, which spanned spike. Only a handful of people who got AZD1222 tested seropositive at baseline. It should be noted that donors were predominantly white British and more often female, and clonal diversity was possibly underestimated.

The sequence was obtained from an adult who received the MenACWY meningococcal vaccine as a control. The chain employs TRBV28 and TRBJ1-6, with D uncertain. The material sequenced was peripheral blood, taken 28 days after the second dose of the MenACWY control vaccine. The CDR3 DNA sequence: TGTGCCAGCACCCCGACTGAGTACTCCTATAATTCACCCCTCCACTTT. This sequence encodes CASTPTEYSYNSPLHF.